The 28 T cell receptor beta chains in this list originate from one sample, sequenced in a study of blood T cell dynamics during melanoma immunotherapy. TCRdb's copy holds only in-frame clones and misses some; the assay was immunoSEQ multiplex PCR. This table has about 12,000 clones, approximately 89% appearing once. This sample's time point: pre-treatment baseline. Here the sequenced sample was blood, taken from a patient treated with checkpoint blockade. These receptors were collected from a human donor with melanoma.

The chain has TRBV5-1 and TRBJ1-2, with D unclear. Trimming removed 2 bases at V and 8 bases at J, with 16 bases between. Germline assignment: CDR1 SGHRS and CDR2 YFSETQ. The CDR3 contains 14 residues. The CDR3 loop reads CASSFSTPLRGYTF. The CDR3 DNA reads as TGCGCCAGCAGCTTTTCGACTCCCCTAAGGGGCTACACCTTC.

The V and J genes are TRBV5-1 and TRBJ1-2; 7 bases are a match to TRBD1. Germline CDR1 is SGHRS and CDR2 is YFSETQ. Germline trimming cut 0 bases from V and 4 bases from J; bases unmatched to any gene: 12. The CDR3 totals 17 residues. This CDR3 reads CASSLEFGDRDRYGYTF. Written as DNA, the CDR3 is TGCGCCAGCAGCTTGGAATTCGGAGACAGGGACCGCTATGGCTACACCTTC.

This chain joins TRBV19 and TRBJ1-1; maybe TRBD1 (5 bases). From germline, CDR1 is LNHDA and CDR2 SQIVND (reference sequence). The CDR3 has 13 residues. Trimming cost V 5 bases and J 4 bases, with 11 bases left between them. The CDR3 DNA reads TGTGCCAGTAGTGTCAGGGTTGGCACTGAAGCTTTCTTT. This gives the protein CASSVRVGTEAFF. The whole variable domain, filled in from reference TRBV19 and TRBJ1-1, reads DGGITQSPKYLFRKEGQNVTLSCEQNLNHDAMYWYRQDPGQGLRLIYYSQIVNDFQKGDIAEGYSVSREKKESFPLTVTSAQKNPTAFYLCASSVRVGTEAFFGQGTRLTVV.

This clone was detected a few times. The chain employs TRBV5-4 and TRBJ2-7, with D tentatively TRBD2 (6 bases). The germline V and J ends were trimmed by 3 bases and 3 bases, with 10 bases remaining between them. CDR3 length equals 13 residues. Germline V gene sequence: CDR1 SGHNT, CDR2 YYREEE (reference sequence). CDR3 amino acids: CASSWFGSYEQYF. CDR3 sequence (DNA): TGTGCCAGCAGCTGGTTCGGGAGCTACGAGCAGTACTTC.

In this sample, this clone turned up once. This sequence joins TRBV5-1 and TRBJ1-1; a weak D match, TRBD1 (6 bases). The germline CDR1 and CDR2 sequences are SGHRS and YFSETQ. Trimming pared 4 bases from V and 10 bases from J, leaving 17 bases between. The CDR3 is made up of 13 amino acids. The CDR3 DNA reads TGCGCCAGCAGCGCGAGGACAGAACAGCGAGCTTTCTTT. Translation gives CASSARTEQRAFF.

The rearrangement uses TRBV30 and TRBJ2-4; D gene ambiguous. V lost 3 bases to trimming and J lost 0 bases, with 18 bases between them. CDR1 is GTSNPN, CDR2 SVGIG, per germline (reference sequence). The CDR3 spans 17 residues. The CDR3 is CAWSPAGSTLAKNIQYF. CDR3 DNA sequence: TGTGCCTGGAGCCCCGCCGGATCAACCTTAGCCAAAAACATTCAGTACTTC.

Sample share makes this clone medium-sized. V usage is TRBV27 and J usage is TRBJ1-2; D possibly corresponds to TRBD1 (5 bases). This CDR3 has 14 residues. Trimming pared 5 bases from V and 0 bases from J, leaving 10 bases between. Germline assignment: CDR1 MNHEY and CDR2 SMNVEV (reference sequence). CDR3 DNA sequence: TGTGCCAGCAGTGGACACGATCCTAACTATGGCTACACCTTC. This encodes CASSGHDPNYGYTF.

The chain has TRBV30 and TRBJ1-1; D is unclear. Germline CDR1 is GTSNPN and CDR2 is SVGIG (reference sequence). Trimming took 5 bases from V and 3 from J, leaving 7 bases between them. The CDR3 has 11 residues. Here the CDR3 DNA reads TGTGCCTGGGATAGGCACACTGAAGCTTTCTTT. This sequence encodes CAWDRHTEAFF.

This clone was counted a single time. This chain joins TRBV9 and TRBJ1-5; D remains unclear. V was trimmed by 0 bases and J by 5 bases, leaving 9 bases between them. Germline V CDR1 and CDR2: SGDLS, YYNGEE. CDR3 length equals 14 residues. CDR3 nucleotides: TGTGCCAGCAGCGTAGGGGCCCACGATCAGCCCCAGCATTTT. Its translation is CASSVGAHDQPQHF.

The rearrangement links TRBV9 to TRBJ2-6; maybe TRBD2 (5 bases). The V gene's germline CDR1 is SGDLS and CDR2 YYNGEE. CDR3 length equals 17 residues. Deletions cut 4 bases from V and 0 bases from J, with 14 bases between. The CDR3, as DNA: TGTGCCAGCAGCCTACCGACTGGGAGCTCTGGGGCCAACGTCCTGACTTTC. This sequence encodes CASSLPTGSSGANVLTF.

This rearrangement joins TRBV7-2 to TRBJ2-5, with 9 positions matching TRBD2. Losses at the gene ends were 3 bases for V and 7 bases for J; bases not matched to a gene: 6. This CDR3 has 14 residues. Per germline, CDR1 SGHTA and CDR2 FQGNSA. CDR3: CASSLAGGKGTQYF. The DNA of the CDR3 is TGTGCCAGCAGCTTGGCGGGAGGGAAAGGGACCCAGTACTTC.

J is TRBJ1-1 and V is TRBV7-9; TRBD1 matches 7 bases. The CDR3 contains 15 residues. CDR1 and CDR2 from the germline V gene are SEHNR and FQNEAQ (reference sequence). V shed 5 bases, J shed 0 bases, and the junction held 6 bases outside the gene matches. CDR3 residues: CASSPRDRMNTEAFF. The CDR3 coding sequence is TGTGCCAGCAGCCCAAGGGACAGAATGAACACTGAAGCTTTCTTT.

V and J are TRBV19 and TRBJ1-1; no firm D call. With 6 bases removed from V and 6 bases from J, the gap between germline ends came to 11 bases. The CDR3 totals 12 residues. Germline CDR1 is LNHDA and CDR2 is SQIVND (reference sequence). CDR3 nucleotide sequence: TGTGCCAGTAGGGGGATCGAGCCTGAAGCTTTCTTT. It translates to CASRGIEPEAFF.

J is TRBJ1-1 and V is TRBV28; D remains unclear. V gave up 3 bases and J gave up 8 bases, with 4 bases separating them. Germline assignment: CDR1 MDHEN and CDR2 SYDVKM. This CDR3 is built from 10 residues. CDR3 region: CASSLGEAFF. CDR3 DNA sequence: TGTGCCAGCAGTTTGGGAGAAGCTTTCTTT. Looking up the rest from reference TRBV28 and TRBJ1-1 gives the full variable domain: DVKVTQSSRYLVKRTGEKVFLECVQDMDHENMFWYRQDPGLGLRLIYFSYDVKMKEKGDIPEGYSVSREKKERFSLILESASTNQTSMYLCASSLGEAFFGQGTRLTVV.

This clone turned up a few times. The CDR3 protein is CASSWTTNTGELFF. The DNA for the CDR3 is TGTGCCAGCTCTTGGACAACGAACACCGGGGAGCTGTTTTTT. The chain combines TRBV7-9 with TRBJ2-2; D perhaps matches TRBD1 (5 bases). Trimming took 8 bases from V and 0 from J, leaving 10 bases between them. The V gene's germline CDR1 is SEHNR and CDR2 FQNEAQ (reference sequence). The CDR3 spans 14 residues.

This clone showed up just a few times. The chain carries TRBV19 and TRBJ1-5; D remains unclear. With 4 bases removed from V and 1 base from J, the gap between germline ends came to 11 bases. Germline CDR1 LNHDA, CDR2 SQIVND (reference sequence). The CDR3 is made up of 15 amino acids. For the CDR3, the DNA is TGTGCCAGTAGTACGGGATTTGGGAGCAATCAGCCCCAGCATTTT. This codes for CASSTGFGSNQPQHF.

The chain's CDR3 is CASSHHDLNTEAFF. The CDR3 region has the DNA TGCGCCAGCAGCCACCACGATCTGAACACTGAAGCTTTCTTT. The gene calls are TRBV4-1 and TRBJ1-1; unclear D gene. V was shortened by 3 bases and J by 0 bases, with 8 bases between the two germline ends. This CDR3 spans 14 amino acids. Germline assignment: CDR1 MGHRA and CDR2 YSYEKL.

In nucleotides, the CDR3 is TGCGCCAGCAGCCAAGGTGGTCCGGCTAACATGAACACTGAAGCTTTCTTT. It codes for CASSQGGPANMNTEAFF. The genes are TRBV4-1 and TRBJ1-1; D is uncertain. This CDR3 spans 17 amino acids. Trimming cost V 1 base and J 0 bases, with 15 bases left between them. Germline lookup yields CDR1 MGHRA and CDR2 YSYEKL.

The chain couples TRBV29-1 to TRBJ2-6; D uncertain. CDR1 and CDR2 from the germline V gene are SQVTM and ANQGSEA. The length of the CDR3 is 15 residues. V lost 4 bases, J lost 2 bases, and 12 bases lay in between. The CDR3 reads CSVVAKNAGANVLTF. CDR3 nucleotides: TGCAGCGTTGTGGCAAAAAATGCTGGGGCCAACGTCCTGACTTTC.

The rearrangement links TRBV28 to TRBJ2-7; 12 nucleotides agree with TRBD2. Trimming cost V 4 bases and J 13 bases; bases outside gene matches: 8. The germline CDR1 and CDR2 sequences are MDHEN and SYDVKM. CDR3 length: 13 amino acids. The CDR3 is CASSSRLAGGQYF. DNA of the CDR3: TGTGCCAGCAGTTCCCGGCTAGCGGGAGGGCAATACTTC.

The J gene is TRBJ1-5, the V gene TRBV28, with D tentatively TRBD1 (5 bases). Trimming pared 0 bases from V and 7 bases from J, leaving 7 bases between. The CDR3 loop spans 13 amino acids. Germline V gene sequence: CDR1 MDHEN, CDR2 SYDVKM. The CDR3 nucleotides are TGTGCCAGCAGTTTATGGGGGGGGCAGCCCCAGCATTTT. As protein: CASSLWGGQPQHF.

This chain links TRBV11-3 with TRBJ2-2, with D tentatively TRBD1 (5 bases). V was pared by 5 bases and J by 5 bases, with 15 bases between. Germline V gives CDR1 SGHNT, CDR2 YENEEA. The CDR3 is made up of 15 amino acids. CDR3: CASSPRVGATGELFF. The CDR3 DNA follows: TGTGCCAGCAGCCCCAGGGTAGGGGCAACCGGGGAGCTGTTTTTT.

V usage is TRBV14 and J usage is TRBJ2-3; D ambiguous. Germline V lookup: CDR1 SGHDN, CDR2 FVKESK. V was clipped by 4 bases and J by 6 bases, with 14 bases between them. The CDR3 totals 14 residues. The CDR3 loop is CASSLRQVMDTQYF. CDR3 in DNA: TGTGCCAGCAGCCTAAGGCAAGTCATGGATACGCAGTATTTT.

This sequence joins TRBV2 and TRBJ2-3, with D possibly being TRBD1 (5 bases). Germline-derived CDR1 and CDR2 are SNHLY and FYNNEI. The CDR3 spans 15 residues. V dropped 4 bases and J dropped 7 bases, with 18 bases sitting between them. The CDR3 region is CASSVRAGLYYTQYF. The CDR3 DNA reads TGTGCCAGCAGTGTTCGGGCAGGGTTGTATTATACGCAGTATTTT.

The chain has TRBV15 and TRBJ2-5; 8 bases match TRBD1. V trimming: 0 bases; J trimming: 1 base; junction bases outside the gene matches: 4. The CDR3 runs to 16 residues. Looked up from germline, CDR1 is LNHNV and CDR2 is YYDKDF (reference sequence). The CDR3 protein is CATSRDGGTGQETQYF. The DNA for the CDR3 is TGTGCCACCAGCAGAGATGGGGGGACAGGCCAAGAGACCCAGTACTTC.

This chain's CDR3 is CASSQPTGGNYGYTF. Here the CDR3 DNA reads TGTGCCAGCAGTCAACCGACAGGGGGCAACTATGGCTACACCTTC. The chain carries TRBV6-5 and TRBJ1-2; TRBD1 agrees at 10 bases. The CDR3 is 15 residues long. Germline CDR1 and CDR2: MNHEY and SVGAGI. The V and J ends lost 5 bases and 2 bases, in that order; junction bases with no gene match: 5.

The chain employs TRBV11-2 and TRBJ2-1, with D uncertain. Germline V gene lookup returns CDR1 SGHAT and CDR2 FQNNGV. The CDR3 is 14 amino acids. Trimming removed 5 bases at V and 2 bases at J, with 10 bases between. The CDR3 DNA is TGTGCCAGCAGCCCCTCTGGGCCCTACAATGAGCAGTTCTTC. Translation gives CASSPSGPYNEQFF.

The chain uses TRBV28 and TRBJ1-1, with 9 bases aligning to TRBD1. This CDR3 contains 17 residues. V lost 4 bases and J lost 1; bases outside the gene matches: 10. The germline gives CDR1 MDHEN, CDR2 SYDVKM. As DNA, the CDR3 is TGTGCCAGCAGTTCAACCGGGACAGGGTGGGCGAACACTGAAGCTTTCTTT. It codes for CASSSTGTGWANTEAFF.